This T cell receptor (beta chain) was sequenced for a study of blood T cell repertoires in COVID-19. Profiling relied on immunoSEQ multiplex PCR, and the TCRdb table lists in-frame clones only, not all of them. This table holds a few hundred thousand clones, about 87% found once. The source is a middle-aged woman who had been exposed to COVID-19. Source material: PBMCs or T cells enriched from blood (not recorded which).

The DNA of the CDR3 is TGCGCCAGCAGCCTCACAGGGGGCCAGCCCCAGCATTTT. This encodes CASSLTGGQPQHF. The chain combines TRBV4-3 with TRBJ1-5, with TRBD1 matching over 9 bases. In germline, CDR1 is LGHNA, CDR2 YSLEER. J was trimmed by 7 bases and V by 4 bases; bases with no gene match: 2. This CDR3 is built from 13 residues.